Each of the 2 T cell receptor beta chains below was sequenced from the same sample in a study of shared clonotypes between healthy human individuals. Data came from immunoSEQ multiplex PCR; TCRdb stores just in-frame clones and leaves some out. Of just over 2,000,000 clones listed, 85% to 95% are singletons. What was sequenced was naive CD4+ T cells sorted from blood. Indicated subset: CD45RA+ positively selected. The receptors were sampled from a man aged 18-30 years in good health.

The rearrangement uses TRBV5-1 and TRBJ2-1; TRBD1 matches at 11 bases. The germline V gene encodes CDR1 SGHRS and CDR2 YFSETQ. Unmatched junction bases numbered 6, after V lost 3 bases and J lost 7 bases. CDR3 size: 15 residues. CDR3 in amino acids: CASSSGQGVLNEQFF. CDR3 sequence (DNA): TGCGCCAGCAGCTCGGGACAGGGGGTGTTAAATGAGCAGTTCTTC.

The V and J genes are TRBV7-6 and TRBJ1-1, with D uncertain. CDR3 length: 18 residues. Trimming cost V 3 bases and J 4 bases, with 24 bases left between them. The germline CDR1 and CDR2 sequences are SGHVS and FNYEAQ. In nucleotides, the CDR3 is TGTGCCAGCAGCTTCCCCCTCGCAGGCAAGGAGATTAGCACTGAAGCTTTCTTT. This gives the protein CASSFPLAGKEISTEAFF.